What follows are 18 T cell receptor beta chains derived from one specimen sequenced in a study of T cell repertoires in cytomegalovirus infection. In TCRdb, the reads were re-called with MiXCR into one record per CDR3 protein. The sample includes about 890,000 distinct CDR3 sequences, approximately 31% of them seen just once. No cognate antigen is known for these TCRs. This specimen consisted of cultured CD8+ T cells from PBMCs, obtained from culture after CMV antigen stimulation. Source of these receptors: a human donor in good health (CMV status not recorded). Some clones in this sample may be carry-over from other donors' samples.

The genes are TRBV13 and TRBJ1-2; D not resolved. V dropped 5 bases and J dropped 8 bases, with 24 bases sitting between them. CDR3 length: 16 residues. Germline CDR1 reads PRHDT; CDR2 reads FYEKMQ (reference sequence). The DNA for the CDR3 is TGTGCCAGCAGCATACACTTCACCGGGCCCCTTATGGGCTACACCTTC. Its protein product is CASSIHFTGPLMGYTF.

This clonotype was seen repeatedly, ten times or more. V and J are TRBV7-2 and TRBJ2-1; D possibly uses TRBD1 or TRBD2 (5 bases each). Trimming shortened V by 5 bases and J by 7 bases, and 18 bases separated the two germline ends. CDR1 SGHTA and CDR2 FQGNSA come from the germline V gene. This CDR3 spans 15 amino acids. CDR3: CASSLGTAGKNEQFF. In DNA form, the CDR3 reads TGTGCCAGCAGCCTAGGGACGGCGGGTAAGAATGAGCAGTTCTTC.

This clonotype showed up just a few times. V gene TRBV28 combines with J gene TRBJ2-7, with a tentative D call TRBD1 (5 bases). The CDR3 is 13 amino acids. CDR1 is MDHEN and CDR2 is SYDVKM in the germline V gene. Trimming took 5 bases from V and 2 from J, leaving 10 bases between them. The CDR3 bases are TGTGCCAGCAGTCTTACAGGAGCCTACGAGCAGTACGTC. Translation gives CASSLTGAYEQYV.

Note on this clonotype: At one of its ends the junction is not consistent with the germline gene, which may arise from a read error. The chain has TRBV6-2 or TRBV6-3 and TRBJ2-1, with D perhaps TRBD1 or TRBD2 (7 bases each). This CDR3 comprises 15 residues. The germline CDR1 and CDR2 sequences are MNHEY and SVGEGT. Here the CDR3 reads CASRYSGGGYNEQFF. For the CDR3, the DNA is TGTGCCAGCAGATACTCAGGGGGGGGGTACAATGAGCAGTTCTTC.

In the case of this clonotype: Its ends do not fully match the called genes, so a read error is possible. V and J are TRBV6-2 or TRBV6-3 and TRBJ2-1; perhaps TRBD1 as D (6 bases). CDR1 and CDR2 from the germline V gene are MNHEY and SVGEGT. This CDR3 has 11 amino acids. The CDR3 sequence: CASSGGNVQFF. The CDR3 DNA reads as TGTGCCTCCAGTGGGGGCAATGTGCAGTTCTTC.

This clonotype has at least ten counts. The chain couples TRBV7-9 to TRBJ2-3, with D perhaps TRBD2 (6 bases). Per germline, CDR1 SEHNR and CDR2 FQNEAQ (reference sequence). The CDR3 has 15 residues. Deletions cut 5 bases from V and 3 bases from J, with 15 bases between. The CDR3 region has the DNA TGTGCCAGCAGCACCGTACTGGCGGGAACAGATACGCAGTATTTT. As protein: CASSTVLAGTDTQYF.

This clonotype was counted at least ten times. This rearrangement joins TRBV7-6 to TRBJ2-1; perhaps D is TRBD1 or TRBD2 (5 bases each). CDR1 and CDR2 (germline): SGHVS, FNYEAQ. CDR3 length: 16 residues. Trimming shortened V by 1 base and J by 4 bases, and 14 bases separated the two germline ends. CDR3 region: CASSLGPGTIYNEQFF. The CDR3 coding sequence is TGTGCCAGCAGCTTAGGTCCAGGGACCATATACAATGAGCAGTTCTTC.

CDR3 region: CASISGHYGYTF. Here the CDR3 DNA reads TGTGCCAGTATCTCAGGGCACTATGGCTACACCTTC. This chain links TRBV19 with TRBJ1-2; TRBD1 is a possible D gene (5 bases). Germline CDR1 LNHDA, CDR2 SQIVND (reference sequence). The CDR3 loop spans 12 amino acids. The V gene lost 7 bases and the J gene lost 3 bases, with 9 bases spanning the gap.

This clonotype was detected only a few times. The CDR3 sequence is CASSPSVTEAFF. The CDR3 region has the DNA TGTGCCAGCAGTCCCTCCGTCACTGAAGCTTTCTTT. The rearrangement uses TRBV12-3 or TRBV12-4 and TRBJ1-1; D remains unclear. The CDR3 sequence is 12 residues long. Trimming cost V 5 bases and J 4 bases, with 8 bases left between them.

The genes are TRBV5-6 and TRBJ2-1; TRBD2 aligns across 16 bases. Per germline, CDR1 SGHDT and CDR2 YYEEEE. This CDR3 comprises 19 residues. The ends lost 2 bases at V and 2 bases at J; junction bases unmatched: 7. As DNA, the CDR3 is TGTGCCAGCAGCTTTCCGGGACTAGCGGGGGGGTTGACCTACAATGAGCAGTTCTTC. Translation gives CASSFPGLAGGLTYNEQFF.

There are a few counts of this clonotype. This rearrangement joins TRBV6-1 to TRBJ2-1; 12 nucleotides agree with TRBD1. This CDR3 has 13 amino acids. The V gene end was trimmed by 8 bases and the J gene end by 7 bases; junction bases not matched to a gene: 3. In germline, CDR1 is MNHNS, CDR2 SASEGT. The chain's CDR3 is CASEGQGANEQFF. The CDR3 coding sequence is TGTGCCAGCGAGGGACAGGGGGCAAATGAGCAGTTCTTC.

The gene calls are TRBV5-1 and TRBJ2-5, with 9 bases identical to TRBD1. The CDR3 has 16 residues. Trimming took 4 bases from V and 3 from J; bases not matched to a gene: 10. The germline gives CDR1 SGHRS, CDR2 YFSETQ. The CDR3 sequence is CASSPRTGGHKETQYF. Here the CDR3 DNA reads TGCGCCAGCAGCCCTAGAACAGGGGGCCACAAAGAGACCCAGTACTTC.

This clonotype was counted at least ten times. The chain uses TRBV28 and TRBJ1-1, with unresolved D. CDR3 length: 17 amino acids. Trimming took 2 bases from V and 3 from J, leaving 19 bases between them. Germline V lookup: CDR1 MDHEN, CDR2 SYDVKM. CDR3 region: CASSLGVSIGFDTEAFF. As DNA, the CDR3 is TGTGCCAGCAGTTTAGGGGTTTCGATCGGATTCGACACTGAAGCTTTCTTT.

Details on this clonotype: One junction end does not reproduce the germline sequence, and a read error may be involved. J is TRBJ1-1 and V is TRBV4-1; possibly TRBD1 for D (6 bases). The CDR3 totals 15 residues. Germline loops: CDR1 MGHRA, CDR2 YSYEKL. CDR3 loop: CASSQADSLNTETFF. The CDR3, as DNA: TGCGCCAGCAGCCAAGCGGACAGTTTGAACACTGAAACTTTCTTT.

Comment on this clonotype: Its ends do not fully match the called genes, so a read error is possible. The chain links TRBV7-1 to TRBJ2-3; D unresolved. TRBV7-1 carries the ORF label, with uncertain function. The CDR3 is 13 residues long. DNA for the CDR3: TGTGCCAGCAGCCCGCCGAGCATAGATACGCAGTATTTT. This gives the protein CASSPPSIDTQYF.

This chain joins TRBV5-4 and TRBJ1-1; tentatively, D is TRBD1 (6 bases). Deletions cut 4 bases from V and 3 bases from J, with 22 bases between. The CDR3 is 17 residues long. Germline CDR1 and CDR2: SGHNT and YYREEE (reference sequence). In nucleotides, the CDR3 is TGTGCCAGCAGCGGACACCTGCAGGGGTTAGTGGACACTGAAGCTTTCTTT. Its protein product is CASSGHLQGLVDTEAFF.

In regard to this clonotype: One end of the junction varies from germline; a read error may be responsible. The chain links TRBV6-6 to TRBJ1-5; D unresolved. CDR1 and CDR2 from the germline V gene are MNHNY and SVGAGI (reference sequence). The CDR3 is made up of 13 amino acids. Here the CDR3 reads CTSSYAPNQPQHF. CDR3 in DNA: TGTACCAGCAGTTACGCCCCAAATCAGCCCCAGCATTTT.

This clonotype came up many times. This chain joins TRBV7-6 and TRBJ2-1; 9 bases agree with TRBD2. The CDR3 sequence is 17 residues long. CDR1 SGHVS and CDR2 FNYEAQ come from the germline V gene. Trimming cost V 2 bases and J 8 bases; bases outside gene matches: 13. CDR3 DNA sequence: TGTGCCAGCAGCTTAATAGATAGCGGGGGACGGAACGATGAGCAGTTCTTC. It is translated as CASSLIDSGGRNDEQFF.